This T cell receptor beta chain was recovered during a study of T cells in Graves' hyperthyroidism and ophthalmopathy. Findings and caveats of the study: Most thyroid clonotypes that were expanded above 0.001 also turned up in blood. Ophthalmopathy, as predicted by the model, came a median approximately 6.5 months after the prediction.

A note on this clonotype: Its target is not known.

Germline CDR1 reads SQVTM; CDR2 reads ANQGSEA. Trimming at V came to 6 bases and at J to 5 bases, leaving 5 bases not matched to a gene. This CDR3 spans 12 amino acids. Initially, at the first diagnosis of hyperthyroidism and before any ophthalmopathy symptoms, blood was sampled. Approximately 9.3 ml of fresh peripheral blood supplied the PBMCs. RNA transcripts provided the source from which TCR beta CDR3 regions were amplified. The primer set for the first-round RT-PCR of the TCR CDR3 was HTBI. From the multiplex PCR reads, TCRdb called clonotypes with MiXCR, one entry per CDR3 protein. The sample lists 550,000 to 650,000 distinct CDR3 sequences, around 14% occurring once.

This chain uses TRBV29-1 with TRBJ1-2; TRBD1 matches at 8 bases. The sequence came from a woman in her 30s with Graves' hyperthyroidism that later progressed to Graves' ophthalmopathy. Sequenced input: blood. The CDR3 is CSVGQGRYGYTF. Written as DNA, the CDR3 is TGCAGCGTAGGACAGGGACGGTATGGCTACACCTTC.